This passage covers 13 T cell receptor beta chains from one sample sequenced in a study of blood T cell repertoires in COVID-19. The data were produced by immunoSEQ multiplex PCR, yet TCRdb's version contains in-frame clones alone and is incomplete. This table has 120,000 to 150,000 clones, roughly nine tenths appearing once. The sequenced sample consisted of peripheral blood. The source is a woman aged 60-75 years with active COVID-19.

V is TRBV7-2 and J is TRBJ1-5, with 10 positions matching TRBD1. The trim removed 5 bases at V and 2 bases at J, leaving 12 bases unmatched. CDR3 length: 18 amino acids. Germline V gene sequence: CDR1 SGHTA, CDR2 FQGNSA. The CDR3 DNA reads TGTGCCAGCAGCGTACCAACCGGGACAGGGGTAGGCAATCAGCCCCAGCATTTT. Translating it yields CASSVPTGTGVGNQPQHF.

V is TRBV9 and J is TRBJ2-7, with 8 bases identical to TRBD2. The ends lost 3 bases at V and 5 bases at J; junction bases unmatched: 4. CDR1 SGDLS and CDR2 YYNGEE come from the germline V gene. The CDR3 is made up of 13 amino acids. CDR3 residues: CASSAGGPDEQYF. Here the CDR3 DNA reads TGTGCCAGCAGCGCGGGAGGGCCGGACGAGCAGTACTTC. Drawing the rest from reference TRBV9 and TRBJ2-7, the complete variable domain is DSGVTQTPKHLITATGQRVTLRCSPRSGDLSVYWYQQSLDQGLQFLIQYYNGEERAKGNILERFSAQQFPDLHSELNLSSLELGDSALYFCASSAGGPDEQYFGPGTRLTVT.

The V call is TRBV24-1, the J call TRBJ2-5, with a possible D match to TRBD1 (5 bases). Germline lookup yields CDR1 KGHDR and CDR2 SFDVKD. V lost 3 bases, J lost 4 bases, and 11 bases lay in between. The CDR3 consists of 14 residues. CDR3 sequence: CATSDGARAETQYF. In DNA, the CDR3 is TGTGCCACCAGTGATGGGGCCAGGGCAGAGACCCAGTACTTC.

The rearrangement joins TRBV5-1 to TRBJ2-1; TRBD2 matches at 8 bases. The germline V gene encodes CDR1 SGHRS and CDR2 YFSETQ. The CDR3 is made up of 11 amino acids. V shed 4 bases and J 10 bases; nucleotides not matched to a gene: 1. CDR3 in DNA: TGCGCCAGCAGCCCGGGGGGGGAGCAGTTCTTC. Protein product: CASSPGGEQFF.

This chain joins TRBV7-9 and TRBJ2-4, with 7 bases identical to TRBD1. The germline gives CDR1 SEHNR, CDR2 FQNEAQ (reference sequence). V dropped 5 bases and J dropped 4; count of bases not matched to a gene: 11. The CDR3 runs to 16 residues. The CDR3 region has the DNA TGTGCCAGCAGCCATTTTCGACAGGGAACTAAAAACATTCAGTACTTC. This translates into CASSHFRQGTKNIQYF.

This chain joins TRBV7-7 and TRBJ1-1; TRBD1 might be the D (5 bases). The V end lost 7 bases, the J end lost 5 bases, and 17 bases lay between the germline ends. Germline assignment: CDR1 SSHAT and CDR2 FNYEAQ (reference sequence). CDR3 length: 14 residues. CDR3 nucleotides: TGTGCCAGCACCCCATGGGGGGTCGATACTGAAGCTTTCTTT. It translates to CASTPWGVDTEAFF.

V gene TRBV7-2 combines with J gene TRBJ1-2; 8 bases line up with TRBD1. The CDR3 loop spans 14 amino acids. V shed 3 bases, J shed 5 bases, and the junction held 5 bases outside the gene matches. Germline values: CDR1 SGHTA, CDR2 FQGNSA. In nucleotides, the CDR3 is TGTGCCAGCAGCTTGATGACAGGGGAGTATGGCTACACCTTC. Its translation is CASSLMTGEYGYTF.

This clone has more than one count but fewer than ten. The CDR3 loop reads CASSQPGQGNYEQYF. As DNA, the CDR3 is TGTGCCAGCAGTCAACCGGGACAGGGGAACTACGAGCAGTACTTC. This chain joins TRBV6-5 and TRBJ2-7, with 10 positions matching TRBD1. Germline V lookup: CDR1 MNHEY, CDR2 SVGAGI. V was pared by 5 bases and J by 3 bases, with 7 bases of the junction left unmatched. This CDR3 region has 15 residues.

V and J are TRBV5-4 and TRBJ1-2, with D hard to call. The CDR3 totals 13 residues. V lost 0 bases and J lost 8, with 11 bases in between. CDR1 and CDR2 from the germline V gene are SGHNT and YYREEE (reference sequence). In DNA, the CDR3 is TGTGCCAGCAGCTTGGGCCCCACGGAGGGCTACACCTTC. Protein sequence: CASSLGPTEGYTF.

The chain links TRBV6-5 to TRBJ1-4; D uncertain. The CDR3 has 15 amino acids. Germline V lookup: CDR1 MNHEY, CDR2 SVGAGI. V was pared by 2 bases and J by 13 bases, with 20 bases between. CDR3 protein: CASSYRQTRSEGLFF. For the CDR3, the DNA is TGTGCCAGCAGTTACAGGCAGACCAGAAGCGAGGGACTGTTTTTT.

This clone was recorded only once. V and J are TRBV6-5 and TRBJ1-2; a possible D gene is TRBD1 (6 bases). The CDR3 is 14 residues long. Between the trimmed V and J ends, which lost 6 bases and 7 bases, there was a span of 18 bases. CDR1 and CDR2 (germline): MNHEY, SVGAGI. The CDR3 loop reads CASREGGGAGGYTF. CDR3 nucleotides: TGTGCCAGCAGAGAGGGGGGGGGCGCCGGTGGCTACACCTTC.

The CDR3 DNA is TGCGCCAGCAGCCCTGTGGGCTTTCAAGAGACCCAGTACTTC. This encodes CASSPVGFQETQYF. V gene TRBV5-1 combines with J gene TRBJ2-5, with unresolved D. V shed 4 bases and J shed 2 bases, with 12 bases lying between them. The CDR3 is made up of 14 amino acids. Germline V lookup: CDR1 SGHRS, CDR2 YFSETQ.

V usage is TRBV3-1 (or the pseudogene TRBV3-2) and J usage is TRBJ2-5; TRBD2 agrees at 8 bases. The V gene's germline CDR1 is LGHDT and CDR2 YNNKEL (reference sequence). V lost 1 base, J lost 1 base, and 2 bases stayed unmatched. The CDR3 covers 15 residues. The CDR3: CASSQGTSTQETQYF. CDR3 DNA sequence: TGTGCCAGCAGCCAAGGGACTAGCACCCAAGAGACCCAGTACTTC.